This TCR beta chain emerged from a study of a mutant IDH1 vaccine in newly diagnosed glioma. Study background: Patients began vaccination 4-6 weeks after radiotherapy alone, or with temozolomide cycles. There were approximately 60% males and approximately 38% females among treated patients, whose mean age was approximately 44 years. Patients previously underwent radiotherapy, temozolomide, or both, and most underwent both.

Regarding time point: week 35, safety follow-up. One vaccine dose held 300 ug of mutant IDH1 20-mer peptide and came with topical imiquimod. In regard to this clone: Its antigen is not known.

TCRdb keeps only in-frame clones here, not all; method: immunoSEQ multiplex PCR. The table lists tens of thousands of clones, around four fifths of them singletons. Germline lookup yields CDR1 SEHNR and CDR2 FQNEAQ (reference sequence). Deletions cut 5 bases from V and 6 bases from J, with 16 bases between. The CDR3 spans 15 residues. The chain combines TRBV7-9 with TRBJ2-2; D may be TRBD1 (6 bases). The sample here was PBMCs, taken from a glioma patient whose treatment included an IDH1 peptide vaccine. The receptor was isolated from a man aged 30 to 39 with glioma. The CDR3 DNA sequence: TGTGCCAGCAGCCTACCAGGGTCAGGGGCCGGGGAGCTGTTTTTT. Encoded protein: CASSLPGSGAGELFF.